This T cell receptor beta chain was retrieved from a study of neoadjuvant anti-PD-1 for oral cavity cancer. Study-wide results and limits: PBMC Gini-index clonality exceeded responders' in non-responders post-nivolumab.

This table comes from immunoSEQ multiplex PCR, and its TCRdb copy is limited to in-frame clones, with some not included. The table records around 62,000 clones, roughly three quarters of them present only once. A note on this clone: Its matching antigen is unknown.

The germline V gene has CDR1 SQVTM and CDR2 ANQGSEA. Trimming took 6 bases from V and 0 from J, leaving 12 bases between them. CDR3 size: 14 residues. The clonotype was recovered from a person aged 35 to 85 with oral cavity squamous cell carcinoma. The chain joins TRBV29-1 to TRBJ2-1, with D possibly matching TRBD2 (5 bases). The specimen was PBMCs, collected before nivolumab (anti-PD-1) treatment. CDR3 region: CSVEGSYSYNEQFF. The CDR3 region has the DNA TGCAGCGTCGAGGGATCCTACTCCTACAATGAGCAGTTCTTC.